The rows below give T cell receptor beta chains drawn from one sample of a study of early T cells in non-severe SARS-CoV-2 infection. A single record per CDR3 protein comes from TCRdb applying MiXCR to the 5' RACE reads. The data hold about 61,000 distinct CDR3 sequences, with around 12% observed a single time. The sample here was whole blood, taken at baseline. The receptor set was obtained from an adult who was a healthcare worker with PCR-confirmed SARS-CoV-2 infection or an uninfected control (not recorded which). The donor label of this sample is uncertain. The CDR3 runs from the conserved cysteine through the conserved F or W. D genes are given only for firm matches. Clone size is not always given. Where it is, it says once, few, many or a class for expanded clones.

V gene	clone size	J gene	D gene	CDR3 DNA	CDR3 protein
TRBV7-6	-	TRBJ1-2	-	TGTGCCAGCAGCTTAGCGGGGACCAATTACTATGGCTACACCTTC	CASSLAGTNYYGYTF
TRBV7-9	-	TRBJ2-2	-	TGTGCCAGCAGCTTGAGTTCAGCGAACACCGGGGAGCTGTTTTTT	CASSLSSANTGELFF
TRBV12-3/TRBV12-4	-	TRBJ2-1	-	TGTGCCAGCAGCGCCGCAATGAGCTCCTACAATGAGCAGTTCTTC	CASSAAMSSYNEQFF
TRBV18	-	TRBJ2-3	-	TGTGCCAGCTCACCAGGGCAGACAAGCACAGATACGCAGTATTTT	CASSPGQTSTDTQYF
TRBV7-2	-	TRBJ1-1	-	TGTGCCAGCAGCTTTAACAGAGAAGCTTTCTTT	CASSFNREAFF
TRBV15	-	TRBJ1-6	-	TGTGCCACCAGCAGAGATCTCGGGAGATCACCCCTCCACTTT	CATSRDLGRSPLHF
TRBV3-1	-	TRBJ1-3	TRBD1	TGTGCCAGCAGCCTGACAGGGATCTCTGGAAACACCATATATTTT	CASSLTGISGNTIYF
TRBV12-3/TRBV12-4	once	TRBJ2-3	-	TGTGCCAGCAGTTTTGGGGCGGGCGCAGATACGCAGTATTTT	CASSFGAGADTQYF
TRBV12-3/TRBV12-4	few	TRBJ1-5	-	TGTGCCAGCAGTTTATTGGGAGCTAGCAATCAGCCCCAGCATTTT	CASSLLGASNQPQHF
TRBV6-1	-	TRBJ2-3	-	TGTGCCAGCATGAACACAGATACGCAGTATTTT	CASMNTDTQYF
TRBV19	-	TRBJ1-1	-	TGTGCCAGTAGTGGGGTCATGAACACTGAAGCTTTCTTT	CASSGVMNTEAFF
TRBV9	-	TRBJ2-2	-	TGTGCCAGCAGCCCTCTTTCTAGCCCGCTCCCGACCGGGGAGCTGTTTTTT	CASSPLSSPLPTGELFF
TRBV7-3	-	TRBJ2-3	TRBD2	TGTGCCAGCAGCTTAAGCGGGGGAAACACAGATACGCAGTATTTT	CASSLSGGNTDTQYF
TRBV5-1	many	TRBJ2-3	-	TGCGCCAGCAGCTTTGCAGCGGGCAGCACAGATACGCAGTATTTT	CASSFAAGSTDTQYF
TRBV20-1	-	TRBJ1-1	-	TGCAGGGCTAAACAGGGTAACACTGAAGCTTTCTTT	CRAKQGNTEAFF
TRBV10-3	many	TRBJ2-1	TRBD1	TGTGCCATCAGTGAGACGACAGGGCGTGGGTCCTACAATGAGCAGTTCTTC	CAISETTGRGSYNEQFF
TRBV7-2	many	TRBJ1-4	-	TGTGCCAGCAGCTTTGGGTGGGGGGATGAAAAACTGTTTTTT	CASSFGWGDEKLFF
TRBV7-7	many	TRBJ2-1	-	TGTGCCAGCAGCTTAGCGGCGGGGAGCTCCTACAATGAGCAGTTCTTC	CASSLAAGSSYNEQFF
TRBV27	-	TRBJ1-1	TRBD1	TGTGCCAGCAGTTCGGACAGGTACACTGAAGCTTTCTTT	CASSSDRYTEAFF
TRBV11-2	-	TRBJ2-2	TRBD1	TGTGCCAGCAGCTCCCGGACAGGGGGCTCCGGGGAGCTGTTTTTT	CASSSRTGGSGELFF
TRBV12-3/TRBV12-4	few	TRBJ2-5	-	TGTGCCAGCAGTTTCACCGGGACCCAGTACTTC	CASSFTGTQYF
TRBV3-1	-	TRBJ2-5	-	TGTGCCAGCAGCCATCCGGGAGCGGAGACCCAGTACTTC	CASSHPGAETQYF
TRBV10-3	-	TRBJ1-5	-	TGTACCATCAGTGAGGGAGTGAAACAGCCCCAGCATTTT	CTISEGVKQPQHF
TRBV15	-	TRBJ2-5	-	TGTGCCACCAGCAGAGAGGCTTTGGGGCCAGAGACCCAGTACTTC	CATSREALGPETQYF
TRBV18	-	TRBJ2-3	TRBD1	TGTGCCAGCTCAAGGGGACAGAGCACAGATACGCAGTATTTT	CASSRGQSTDTQYF
TRBV3-1	-	TRBJ2-5	-	TGTGCCAGCAGTCGGAGCCGGGAGACCCAGTACTTC	CASSRSRETQYF